This entry lists 20 T cell receptor beta chains sequenced from one sample in a study of shared clonotypes between healthy human individuals. Clones were read by immunoSEQ multiplex PCR, and TCRdb kept only the in-frame ones, dropping some. The sample includes some 2 million clones, roughly 94% of them seen just once. Source material: naive CD4+ T cells sorted from blood. Documented subset: CD45RA+ positively selected. The source of these receptors is a man between 18 and 29 years old in good health.

V and J are TRBV12-5 and TRBJ2-3; D call uncertain. Trimming removed 1 base from V and 1 base from J, with 24 bases in between. The CDR3 extends over 20 amino acids. Germline CDR1 reads LGHNT; CDR2 reads FRNRAP. The CDR3: CASGLGVPRPHGRGTDTQYF. Written as DNA, the CDR3 is TGTGCTAGTGGTTTGGGAGTCCCCCGTCCCCACGGACGTGGCACAGATACGCAGTATTTT.

This CDR3 reads CAWSVRSGVGNEQFF. Written as DNA, the CDR3 is TGTGCCTGGAGTGTACGGTCGGGAGTAGGAAATGAGCAGTTCTTC. The rearrangement links TRBV30 to TRBJ2-1; D might be TRBD2 (6 bases). Germline loops: CDR1 GTSNPN, CDR2 SVGIG (reference sequence). CDR3 size: 15 residues. V was cut by 0 bases and J by 7 bases, with 16 bases left in between.

The V call is TRBV11-3, the J call TRBJ1-1, with TRBD1 as a possible D gene (5 bases). Germline loops: CDR1 SGHNT, CDR2 YENEEA. The CDR3 has 13 residues. Trimming removed 3 bases at V and 3 bases at J, with 8 bases between. CDR3 nucleotide sequence: TGTGCCAGCAGCTTTGGGGCATACACTGAAGCTTTCTTT. It is translated as CASSFGAYTEAFF.

The rearrangement joins TRBV27 to TRBJ1-4; 7 bases are shared with TRBD1. The germline CDR1 and CDR2 sequences are MNHEY and SMNVEV (reference sequence). V was clipped by 5 bases and J by 4 bases; unmatched bases: 10. The CDR3 covers 16 residues. Here the CDR3 DNA reads TGTGCCAGCAGTCGCCGACCGGGACAGATTAATGAAAAACTGTTTTTT. Translating gives CASSRRPGQINEKLFF.

The V and J genes are TRBV4-1 and TRBJ2-4, with D tentatively TRBD2 (5 bases). V lost 5 bases to trimming and J lost 1 base, with 15 bases between them. This CDR3 is built from 16 residues. Germline V gives CDR1 MGHRA, CDR2 YSYEKL. DNA for the CDR3: TGCGCCAGCAGCGGGGTACGGACTTGGGCCAAAAACATTCAGTACTTC. This codes for CASSGVRTWAKNIQYF.

Details on this clone: Other DNA sequences of this sample code for an identical CDR3. The V gene is TRBV5-1, the J gene TRBJ2-2, with a tentative D call TRBD1 (5 bases). The germline V gene has CDR1 SGHRS and CDR2 YFSETQ. The CDR3 is 14 amino acids. V was shortened by 0 bases and J by 6 bases, with 9 bases between the two germline ends. CDR3 in amino acids: CASSLGQGSGELFF. CDR3 bases: TGCGCCAGCAGCTTGGGGCAGGGTTCCGGGGAGCTGTTTTTT.

V usage is TRBV6-1 and J usage is TRBJ2-3; D unclear. Germline CDR1 MNHNS, CDR2 SASEGT. This CDR3 has 12 amino acids. Trimming removed 8 bases from V and 4 bases from J, with 10 bases in between. The CDR3 protein is CASLAWADTQYF. The DNA for the CDR3 is TGTGCCAGCCTTGCCTGGGCAGATACGCAGTATTTT.

The rearrangement joins TRBV7-2 to TRBJ1-1, with D possibly matching TRBD1 (5 bases). The germline V and J ends were trimmed by 4 bases and 5 bases, with 14 bases remaining between them. The germline V gene has CDR1 SGHTA and CDR2 FQGNSA. This CDR3 is built from 14 residues. This CDR3 reads CASSSLTRGTEAFF. The CDR3 region has the DNA TGTGCCAGCAGCTCATTGACACGGGGGACTGAAGCTTTCTTT.

The V gene is TRBV30, the J gene TRBJ2-3, with 13 bases aligning to TRBD2. CDR1 is GTSNPN, CDR2 SVGIG, per germline (reference sequence). This CDR3 region has 15 residues. The junction had 9 bases not matched to a gene; V was cut back by 8 bases and J by 4 bases. The CDR3 DNA sequence: TGTGCCAGGGGACTAGCGGGAAACATAGCAGATACGCAGTATTTT. Its translation: CARGLAGNIADTQYF.

V gene TRBV4-1 combines with J gene TRBJ1-1; D remains ambiguous. V lost 6 bases to trimming and J lost 3 bases, with 14 bases between them. The CDR3 totals 14 residues. Germline assignment: CDR1 MGHRA and CDR2 YSYEKL. The CDR3 coding sequence is TGCGCCAGCAGACTCTCAGGTCTGGACACTGAAGCTTTCTTT. Translation gives CASRLSGLDTEAFF.

The rearrangement uses TRBV5-4 and TRBJ1-2; TRBD1 matches 7 bases. Germline V gene data show CDR1 as SGHNT and CDR2 as YYREEE (reference sequence). The V gene end was trimmed by 4 bases and the J gene end by 4 bases; junction bases not matched to a gene: 4. The CDR3 is 13 amino acids. The CDR3 sequence is CASSRTGVYGYTF. CDR3 DNA: TGTGCCAGCAGCCGTACAGGGGTCTATGGCTACACCTTC. The full variable domain, with the rest looked up from reference TRBV5-4 and TRBJ1-2, is ETGVTQSPTHLIKTRGQQVTLRCSSQSGHNTVSWYQQALGQGPQFIFQYYREEENGRGNFPPRFSGLQFPNYSSELNVNALELDDSALYLCASSRTGVYGYTFGSGTRLTVV.

The V and J genes are TRBV28 and TRBJ2-7; 11 bases fit TRBD2. Germline loops: CDR1 MDHEN, CDR2 SYDVKM. V was clipped by 7 bases and J by 1 base; unmatched bases: 18. This CDR3 comprises 19 residues. The CDR3 DNA follows: TGTGCCAGCATCAACGGACTAGCGGGTCTCCGAGTAGGGTCCTACGAGCAGTACTTC. It yields the protein CASINGLAGLRVGSYEQYF.

The chain carries TRBV7-2 and TRBJ2-7, with 10 bases matching TRBD2. The CDR3 covers 16 residues. V gave up 1 base and J gave up 2 bases; unmatched junction bases: 5. Germline assignment: CDR1 SGHTA and CDR2 FQGNSA. CDR3 amino acids: CASSLEASGGPYEQYF. The CDR3 DNA follows: TGTGCCAGCAGCTTAGAGGCTAGCGGGGGCCCCTACGAGCAGTACTTC.

The rearrangement joins TRBV30 to TRBJ1-1, with 9 bases aligning to TRBD1. Germline lookup yields CDR1 GTSNPN and CDR2 SVGIG (reference sequence). V shed 2 bases and J 4 bases; nucleotides not matched to a gene: 8. The CDR3 is 15 residues long. The DNA of the CDR3 is TGTGCCTGGAGTTCCGGGACAGGGTGGGGCACTGAAGCTTTCTTT. This encodes CAWSSGTGWGTEAFF.

The CDR3 coding sequence is TGTGCCAGCACGGGACAGGGGTTCGGTCGTGGCTACACCTTC. Amino acid sequence: CASTGQGFGRGYTF. The rearrangement links TRBV2 to TRBJ1-2, with 10 bases matching TRBD1. The CDR3 consists of 14 residues. Germline V gene data show CDR1 as SNHLY and CDR2 as FYNNEI. The J segment lost 7 bases and the V segment lost 7 bases, leaving 9 bases of the junction unmatched.

The genes are TRBV10-3 and TRBJ2-7, with 8 nucleotides matching TRBD1. This CDR3 is 13 amino acids long. V shed 6 bases, J shed 6 bases, and the junction held 7 bases outside the gene matches. Germline V CDR1 and CDR2: ENHRY, SYGVKD. The CDR3 is CAIRQGASGEQYF. The CDR3 nucleotides are TGTGCCATCAGGCAGGGGGCGTCTGGCGAGCAGTACTTC.

This chain links TRBV11-2 with TRBJ2-5; D may be TRBD2 (5 bases). V lost 1 base to trimming and J lost 3 bases, with 12 bases between them. The CDR3 loop spans 15 amino acids. CDR1 is SGHAT, CDR2 FQNNGV, per germline. CDR3 sequence reads: CASSLVVLAKETQYF. CDR3 in DNA: TGTGCCAGCAGCTTAGTAGTGCTAGCCAAAGAGACCCAGTACTTC.

This chain uses TRBV1 with TRBJ2-2; the table assigns TRBD1, which was not confirmed against the DNA. TRBV1 is a pseudogene segment. The CDR3 spans 14 residues. CDR3 amino acids: CTSRRTGSPGELFF. CDR3 bases: TGCACCAGCAGACGGACAGGTTCGCCCGGGGAGCTGTTTTTT.

The J gene is TRBJ1-3, the V gene TRBV18, with unresolved D. CDR1 is KGHSH and CDR2 is LQKENI in the germline V gene. Trimming removed 3 bases from V and 8 bases from J, with 11 bases in between. The CDR3 covers 13 residues. As DNA, the CDR3 is TGTGCCAGCTCACCGCCAGTCCGGGACACCATATATTTT. It yields the protein CASSPPVRDTIYF.

The chain employs TRBV5-1 and TRBJ2-5; 7 bases align to TRBD1. Germline trimming cut 4 bases from V and 2 bases from J; bases unmatched to any gene: 8. The germline V gene has CDR1 SGHRS and CDR2 YFSETQ. The CDR3 extends over 15 amino acids. CDR3 bases: TGCGCCAGCAGCACCTCCGGGACAGTGCAAGAGACCCAGTACTTC. Its protein product is CASSTSGTVQETQYF.